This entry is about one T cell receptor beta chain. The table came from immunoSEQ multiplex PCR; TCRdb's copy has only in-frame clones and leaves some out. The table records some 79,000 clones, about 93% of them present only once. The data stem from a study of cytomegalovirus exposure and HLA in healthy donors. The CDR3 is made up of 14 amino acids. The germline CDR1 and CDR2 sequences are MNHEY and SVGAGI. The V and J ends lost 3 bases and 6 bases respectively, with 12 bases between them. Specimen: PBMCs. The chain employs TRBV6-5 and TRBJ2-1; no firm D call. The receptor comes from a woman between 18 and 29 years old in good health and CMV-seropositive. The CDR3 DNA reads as TGTGCCAGCAGTTATGAGATAGCTTCCAATGAGCAGTTCTTC. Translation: CASSYEIASNEQFF.